Below, 27 T cell receptor beta chains from the same sample are listed, as sequenced in a study of blood T cells in healthy people across ages. With a J-beta primer mix and a sample-barcoded 5' primer, a second PCR ran roughly 7 to 11 cycles. TCRdb itself ran the 5' RACE reads through MiXCR, one entry per CDR3 protein. The sample includes approximately 880,000 distinct CDR3 sequences, roughly 43% of them seen just once. Sequencing was done on a sample of blood. These receptors were taken from a man between 25 and 39 years old in good health.

In its sample, this clonotype was seen many times. This chain uses TRBV25-1 with TRBJ2-1, with D perhaps TRBD2 (7 bases). CDR1 is MGHDK and CDR2 is SYGVNS in the germline V gene. CDR3 length equals 15 residues. Trimming removed 2 bases at V and 4 bases at J, with 12 bases between. CDR3 loop: CASSEPGGRYNEQFF. CDR3 nucleotide sequence: TGTGCCAGCAGTGAACCGGGGGGCAGATACAATGAGCAGTTCTTC. The complete variable domain, with remaining parts taken from reference TRBV25-1 and TRBJ2-1, reads EADIYQTPRYLVIGTGKKITLECSQTMGHDKMYWYQQDPGMELHLIHYSYGVNSTEKGDLSSESTVSRIRTEHFPLTLESARPSHTSQYLCASSEPGGRYNEQFFGPGTRLTVL.

This chain joins TRBV12-3 or TRBV12-4 and TRBJ2-7; D gene unclear. The CDR3 is 16 residues long. Trimming took 1 base from V and 6 from J, leaving 19 bases between them. CDR3 protein: CASSLGKVKGSREQYF. The CDR3 nucleotides are TGTGCCAGCAGTTTAGGGAAGGTAAAAGGGTCTCGCGAGCAGTACTTC.

This clonotype has a count of ten or more. The rearrangement uses TRBV9 and TRBJ2-1; D not resolved. Germline V gene lookup returns CDR1 SGDLS and CDR2 YYNGEE. The V end was cut by 0 bases, the J end by 4 bases, with 11 bases between. CDR3 length equals 15 residues. Written as DNA, the CDR3 is TGTGCCAGCAGCGTAGAGCCAGGCATTTACAATGAGCAGTTCTTC. Its protein is CASSVEPGIYNEQFF.

The gene calls are TRBV28 and TRBJ1-2; 7 nucleotides agree with TRBD1. The germline V gene encodes CDR1 MDHEN and CDR2 SYDVKM. The CDR3 sequence is 13 residues long. J lost 5 bases, V lost 7 bases, and 7 bases had no gene match. The CDR3 reads CASTPGTDYGYTF. The CDR3 nucleotides are TGTGCCAGCACCCCAGGGACAGATTATGGCTACACCTTC.

This clonotype was detected a few times. J is TRBJ2-4 and V is TRBV27, with TRBD2 matching over 13 bases. Judging by the DNA end, TRBJ2-7 fits better; the J call may be wrong. Looked up from germline, CDR1 is MNHEY and CDR2 is SMNVEV (reference sequence). This CDR3 has 17 amino acids. CDR3 loop: CASSSPGGLAGSYEQYF. The CDR3 DNA follows: TGTGCCAGCAGTTCCCCGGGGGGACTAGCGGGGTCTTACGAGCAGTACTTC.

This clonotype has only a few counts. The gene calls are TRBV6-6 and TRBJ1-2; 9 nucleotides line up with TRBD1. This CDR3 contains 17 residues. CDR1 and CDR2 from the germline V gene are MNHNY and SVGAGI (reference sequence). Trimming at V came to 7 bases and at J to 2 bases, leaving 14 bases not matched to a gene. For the CDR3, the DNA is TGTGCCAGCACTCCTAGGTTAGGACAGGGGACCAACTATGGCTACACCTTC. Translating gives CASTPRLGQGTNYGYTF.

This clonotype was counted only a few times. The chain employs TRBV9 and TRBJ2-3, with TRBD2 matching 10 bases. V shed 0 bases and J 1 base; nucleotides not matched to a gene: 2. The V gene's germline CDR1 is SGDLS and CDR2 YYNGEE. CDR3 length: 16 amino acids. The CDR3 here is CASSVEGLAGTDTQYF. The DNA for the CDR3 is TGTGCCAGCAGCGTAGAAGGACTAGCGGGCACAGATACGCAGTATTTT.

This clonotype was counted at least ten times. The CDR3 sequence is CSVGRGSGAKNIQYF. DNA for the CDR3: TGCAGTGTGGGTAGGGGTAGCGGGGCCAAAAACATTCAGTACTTC. This rearrangement joins TRBV20-1 to TRBJ2-4; 7 bases are a match to TRBD2. Trimming took 7 bases from V and 1 from J; bases not matched to a gene: 10. The CDR3 covers 15 residues. Germline CDR1 and CDR2: DFQATT and SNEGSKA (reference sequence).

The V and J genes are TRBV2 and TRBJ2-1; 8 bases agree with TRBD2. The CDR3 consists of 14 residues. CDR1 is SNHLY, CDR2 FYNNEI, per germline. Losses at the gene ends were 4 bases for V and 9 bases for J; bases not matched to a gene: 8. The CDR3 nucleotides are TGTGCCAGCAGTGGCCACGGGGGGGATGTTGAGCAGTTCTTC. Amino acids: CASSGHGGDVEQFF.

The chain links TRBV6-5 to TRBJ2-4; 9 bases fit TRBD1. The CDR3 loop spans 15 amino acids. J gave up 15 bases and V 0 bases, and 12 bases lay outside the gene matches. The germline V gene has CDR1 MNHEY and CDR2 SVGAGI. The CDR3 DNA follows: TGTGCCAGCAGTTACTCGGACAGGGGCCCCTACGAGCGGTACTTC. Residues: CASSYSDRGPYERYF.

The chain recombines TRBV28 with TRBJ2-4, with a possible D match to TRBD2 (6 bases). V lost 8 bases, J lost 0 bases, and 23 bases lay in between. CDR3 length equals 18 residues. In germline, CDR1 is MDHEN, CDR2 SYDVKM. The CDR3 bases are TGTGCCAGCTCACAGCACGGGGGAACGAGCCTAGCCAAAAACATTCAGTACTTC. Translating gives CASSQHGGTSLAKNIQYF.

The V call is TRBV20-1, the J call TRBJ2-1; TRBD2 aligns across 8 bases. Trimming at V came to 0 bases and at J to 5 bases, leaving 12 bases not matched to a gene. CDR3 length equals 17 residues. Germline V gives CDR1 DFQATT, CDR2 SNEGSKA (reference sequence). Here the CDR3 DNA reads TGCAGTGCTAGAGATCCCCGGGGCGGGGGGTTTAACAATGAGCAGTTCTTC. Translation: CSARDPRGGGFNNEQFF.

The chain carries TRBV13 and TRBJ2-5; no clear D. Germline CDR1 reads PRHDT; CDR2 reads FYEKMQ (reference sequence). This CDR3 has 14 residues. Trimming removed 4 bases from V and 3 bases from J, with 12 bases in between. The CDR3: CASSYRTEEETQYF. CDR3 bases: TGTGCCAGCAGCTACCGGACGGAAGAAGAGACCCAGTACTTC. The variable domain in full, with the rest retrieved from reference TRBV13 and TRBJ2-5, is AAGVIQSPRHLIKEKRETATLKCYPIPRHDTVYWYQQGPGQDPQFLISFYEKMQSDKGSIPDRFSAQQFSDYHSELNMSSLELGDSALYFCASSYRTEEETQYFGPGTRLLVL.

This clonotype was observed a few times. V and J are TRBV7-2 and TRBJ2-1, with 14 bases identical to TRBD2. The CDR3 runs 15 residues. V shed 5 bases, J shed 9 bases, and the junction held 6 bases outside the gene matches. CDR1 SGHTA and CDR2 FQGNSA come from the germline V gene. In nucleotides, the CDR3 is TGTGCCAGCAGCATGACTAGCGGGGGGGTTAGTGAGCAGTTCTTC. This sequence encodes CASSMTSGGVSEQFF.

This rearrangement joins TRBV6-5 to TRBJ1-2, with 7 bases fitting TRBD1. The V and J ends lost 4 bases and 7 bases, in that order; junction bases with no gene match: 3. Looked up from germline, CDR1 is MNHEY and CDR2 is SVGAGI. The CDR3 has 12 residues. The chain's CDR3 is CASSSTGIGYTF. As DNA, the CDR3 is TGTGCCAGCAGTTCGACAGGGATTGGCTACACCTTC.

In its sample, this clonotype was seen many times. The chain uses TRBV28 and TRBJ2-6; possible D gene TRBD1, 5 bases. Germline loops: CDR1 MDHEN, CDR2 SYDVKM. V was trimmed by 7 bases and J by 0 bases, leaving 13 bases between them. This CDR3 has 16 amino acids. The CDR3 DNA is TGTGCCAGCACCGGGCAGGGCCTCTCTGGGGCCAACGTCCTGACTTTC. Translation gives CASTGQGLSGANVLTF. Together with reference TRBV28 and TRBJ2-6, the CDR3 gives the full variable domain: DVKVTQSSRYLVKRTGEKVFLECVQDMDHENMFWYRQDPGLGLRLIYFSYDVKMKEKGDIPEGYSVSREKKERFSLILESASTNQTSMYLCASTGQGLSGANVLTFGAGSRLTVL.

A word on this clonotype: A much larger clonotype is one base distant, so this may be a read error. The chain links TRBV6-1 to TRBJ1-5; 7 nucleotides line up with TRBD1. Germline assignment: CDR1 MNHNS and CDR2 SASEGT. This CDR3 is built from 13 residues. The CDR3 sequence: CASEGQFNQLQHF. The CDR3 bases are TGTGCCAGCGAGGGACAGTTCAATCAGCTCCAGCATTTT.

This clonotype was recorded a few times. The V gene is TRBV30, the J gene TRBJ2-7; TRBD1 might be the D (5 bases). CDR3 length: 12 amino acids. The germline V gene encodes CDR1 GTSNPN and CDR2 SVGIG (reference sequence). Trimming removed 3 bases at V and 5 bases at J, with 11 bases between. The DNA for the CDR3 is TGTGCCTGGAGCGACAGACCAGACGAGCAGTACTTC. Its translation: CAWSDRPDEQYF. The full variable domain, its missing parts supplied by reference TRBV30 and TRBJ2-7, is SQTIHQWPATLVQPVGSPLSLECTVEGTSNPNLYWYRQAAGRGLQLLFYSVGIGQISSEVPQNLSASRPQDRQFILSSKKLLLSDSGFYLCAWSDRPDEQYFGPGTRLTVT.

Written as DNA, the CDR3 is TGTGCCAGCAGAGCGACAGGGGGCGGAGGCTACACCTTC. This gives the protein CASRATGGGGYTF. V and J are TRBV2 and TRBJ1-2, with TRBD1 matching over 10 bases. This CDR3 region has 13 residues. Germline V gene data show CDR1 as SNHLY and CDR2 as FYNNEI. After removal of 6 bases from V and 8 bases from J, the junction contained 6 bases not matched to a gene.

In this sample, this clonotype turned up a few times. The genes are TRBV25-1 and TRBJ2-3; D is unresolved. Germline values: CDR1 MGHDK, CDR2 SYGVNS. The CDR3 sequence is 12 residues long. V was pared by 7 bases and J by 2 bases, with 7 bases between. CDR3 in DNA: TGTGCCAGCATTGGCTTCACAGATACGCAGTATTTT. Amino acids: CASIGFTDTQYF.

The CDR3 DNA reads TGTGCCAGCAGTTCCACCCCAGGGTGGAGCACAGATACGCAGTATTTT. It specifies CASSSTPGWSTDTQYF. The chain combines TRBV28 with TRBJ2-3; D possibly corresponds to TRBD1 (5 bases). From germline, CDR1 is MDHEN and CDR2 SYDVKM. This CDR3 spans 16 amino acids. With 4 bases removed from V and 0 bases from J, the gap between germline ends came to 14 bases. Based on the CDR3 plus reference TRBV28 and TRBJ2-3, the full variable domain is DVKVTQSSRYLVKRTGEKVFLECVQDMDHENMFWYRQDPGLGLRLIYFSYDVKMKEKGDIPEGYSVSREKKERFSLILESASTNQTSMYLCASSSTPGWSTDTQYFGPGTRLTVL.

This clonotype was detected a few times. CDR3: CASSLQTSSLEQYF. CDR3 bases: TGTGCCAGCAGCTTACAAACGAGCTCCCTCGAGCAGTACTTC. The chain is built from TRBV7-2 and TRBJ2-7, with D unresolved. The CDR3 extends over 14 amino acids. The germline V gene has CDR1 SGHTA and CDR2 FQGNSA. V gave up 2 bases and J gave up 6 bases, with 14 bases separating them. Looking up the rest from reference TRBV7-2 and TRBJ2-7 gives the full variable domain: GAGVSQSPSNKVTEKGKDVELRCDPISGHTALYWYRQSLGQGLEFLIYFQGNSAPDKSGLPSDRFSAERTGGSVSTLTIQRTQQEDSAVYLCASSLQTSSLEQYFGPGTRLTVT.

The sample holds a few counts of this clonotype. The V call is TRBV6-5, the J call TRBJ1-2, with 7 bases fitting TRBD1. The CDR3 is 14 residues long. Germline V lookup: CDR1 MNHEY, CDR2 SVGAGI. V dropped 2 bases and J dropped 4; count of bases not matched to a gene: 4. As DNA, the CDR3 is TGTGCCAGCAGTTACCTTACAGGGGTCTATGGCTACACCTTC. This gives the protein CASSYLTGVYGYTF.

This clonotype was found a few times. V gene TRBV5-1 combines with J gene TRBJ2-1, with TRBD2 as a possible D gene (7 bases). Germline V gene data show CDR1 as SGHRS and CDR2 as YFSETQ. Trimming took off 1 base at V and 2 bases at J, with 10 bases between the two ends. The CDR3 is made up of 15 amino acids. In DNA, the CDR3 is TGCGCCAGCAGCTTGTGGGGGGGCCCCTACAATGAGCAGTTCTTC. Translating gives CASSLWGGPYNEQFF.

This clonotype showed up just a few times. The V call is TRBV7-2, the J call TRBJ2-7, with TRBD2 matching over 9 bases. V gave up 1 base and J gave up 5 bases; unmatched junction bases: 6. Looked up from germline, CDR1 is SGHTA and CDR2 is FQGNSA. CDR3 size: 15 residues. CDR3: CASSLVRPSGDEQYF. The CDR3, as DNA: TGTGCCAGCAGCTTAGTTAGGCCTAGCGGGGACGAGCAGTACTTC.

This chain links TRBV2 with TRBJ2-3; D perhaps matches TRBD2 (5 bases). The CDR3 spans 15 residues. The V gene's germline CDR1 is SNHLY and CDR2 FYNNEI. Trimming removed 2 bases at V and 1 base at J, with 10 bases between. The DNA for the CDR3 is TGTGCCAGCAGTGAAACGCTAGCCCGCACAGATACGCAGTATTTT. As protein: CASSETLARTDTQYF.

The chain recombines TRBV7-9 with TRBJ1-2, with D unresolved. CDR1 is SEHNR, CDR2 FQNEAQ, per germline (reference sequence). V lost 5 bases to trimming and J lost 1 base, with 17 bases between them. The CDR3 sequence is 16 residues long. In DNA, the CDR3 is TGTGCCAGCAGCGACGTCCGGGAGATAGTTAACTATGGCTACACCTTC. Translated, it gives CASSDVREIVNYGYTF. The full variable domain, with the rest looked up from reference TRBV7-9 and TRBJ1-2, is DTGVSQNPRHKITKRGQNVTFRCDPISEHNRLYWYRQTLGQGPEFLTYFQNEAQLEKSRLLSDRFSAERPKGSFSTLEIQRTEQGDSAMYLCASSDVREIVNYGYTFGSGTRLTVV.